This T cell receptor beta chain was sequenced for a study of beta chain features in type 1 diabetes. Expressed TCRB transcripts were sequenced because the entire RNA isolate underwent reverse transcription. This table comes from immunoSEQ multiplex PCR, and its TCRdb copy is limited to in-frame clones, with some not included. The profile shows a few hundred thousand clones, 25% to 30% of them singletons. Of note for this clone: Its antigen is still unknown.

The CDR3 consists of 15 residues. Trimming took 4 bases from V and 7 from J; bases not matched to a gene: 10. Germline loops: CDR1 LNHDA, CDR2 SQIVND (reference sequence). CD45RO/CCR7/CD25/CD127/CD95/CD27 staining was used to isolate CD4+ naive, central memory, regulatory and stem cell-like memory cells by sorting. In all sorted populations, purity surpassed 95%. General study results and limits: TCRB CDR3 length was moderately but significantly reduced in all four CD4+ subsets of Type 1 diabetes patients. Patients' naive, central memory and Treg TCRB repertoires seemed closer to one another than those of healthy donors.

The sample was central memory CD4+ T cells from blood. The rearrangement uses TRBV19 and TRBJ1-5; 7 positions agree with TRBD1. The receptor's source is a man aged 30 to 39 in good health. The CDR3 protein is CASSRQGYEDQPQHF. The CDR3 DNA reads as TGTGCCAGTAGTAGACAGGGATACGAGGACCAGCCCCAGCATTTT.